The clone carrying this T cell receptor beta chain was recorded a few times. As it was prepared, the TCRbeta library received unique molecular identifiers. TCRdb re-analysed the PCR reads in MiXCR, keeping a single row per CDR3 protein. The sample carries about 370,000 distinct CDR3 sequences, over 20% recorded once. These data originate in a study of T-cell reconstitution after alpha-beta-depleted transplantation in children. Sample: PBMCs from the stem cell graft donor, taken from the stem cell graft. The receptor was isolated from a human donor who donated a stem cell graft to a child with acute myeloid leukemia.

CDR3 in amino acids: CATSDRDLYGYTF. As DNA, the CDR3 is TGTGCCACCAGTGATCGCGACCTTTATGGCTACACCTTC. The chain combines TRBV24-1 with TRBJ1-2; D is unresolved. The ends were cut back, 3 bases at V and 5 bases at J, with 9 bases in the middle. The length of the CDR3 is 13 residues. Germline-derived CDR1 and CDR2 are KGHDR and SFDVKD.